Following are 24 T cell receptor beta chains from one sample sequenced in a study of shared clonotypes between healthy human individuals. Measured with immunoSEQ multiplex PCR; TCRdb has only the in-frame clones, and not every one. The sample includes 560,000 or so clones, about 96% of them seen just once. Positive CCR7 selection of CD45RO-negative cells yielded the naive CD8 cells, and terminally differentiated effector memory CD45RA+ cells were excluded. Material: naive CD8+ T cells sorted from blood. These TCRs come from a woman aged 25 to 45 in good health.

As concerns this clone: At one end, the junction sequence differs from germline, possibly due to a read error. The chain is built from TRBV28 and TRBJ1-3; perhaps TRBD1 as D (6 bases). This CDR3 is 12 amino acids long. The V gene's germline CDR1 is MDHEN and CDR2 SYDVKM. The CDR3 bases are TGTGCCAGCAGTTTATTACTGGGGGCGTTAGATTTT. Translated: CASSLLLGALDF.

The gene calls are TRBV13 and TRBJ2-7; D gene ambiguous. Trimming cost V 0 bases and J 6 bases, with 12 bases left between them. The CDR3 extends over 14 amino acids. Germline CDR1 is PRHDT and CDR2 is FYEKMQ (reference sequence). Here the CDR3 reads CASSLGRIAGEQYF. CDR3 coding DNA: TGTGCCAGCAGCTTAGGGCGCATAGCAGGCGAGCAGTACTTC.

This chain joins TRBV7-9 and TRBJ2-2; no clear D. Trimming took 10 bases from V and 9 from J, leaving 12 bases between them. Germline values: CDR1 SEHNR, CDR2 FQNEAQ (reference sequence). This CDR3 is 11 amino acids long. CDR3 amino acids: CAIPMARELFF. The CDR3 nucleotides read TGTGCCATCCCAATGGCGCGGGAGCTGTTTTTT.

The chain combines TRBV9 with TRBJ2-1; 7 positions agree with TRBD2. Germline V gives CDR1 SGDLS, CDR2 YYNGEE. CDR3 length: 16 amino acids. The trim removed 2 bases at V and 0 bases at J, leaving 5 bases unmatched. This CDR3 reads CASSVEGGSSYNEQFF. The CDR3 DNA sequence: TGTGCCAGCAGCGTTGAGGGAGGGAGCTCCTACAATGAGCAGTTCTTC. Filled out from reference TRBV9 and TRBJ2-1, the complete variable domain reads DSGVTQTPKHLITATGQRVTLRCSPRSGDLSVYWYQQSLDQGLQFLIQYYNGEERAKGNILERFSAQQFPDLHSELNLSSLELGDSALYFCASSVEGGSSYNEQFFGPGTRLTVL.

V is TRBV7-9 and J is TRBJ2-5; D is undetermined. The DNA end is a closer match to TRBJ2-7, so the J assignment may be wrong. This CDR3 has 12 residues. Germline lookup yields CDR1 SEHNR and CDR2 FQNEAQ (reference sequence). The CDR3 coding sequence is TGTGCCAGCAGCTTAGATGATTACGAGCAGTACTTC. It yields the protein CASSLDDYEQYF.

The chain joins TRBV13 to TRBJ2-5, with TRBD2 as a possible D gene (5 bases). Germline values: CDR1 PRHDT, CDR2 FYEKMQ (reference sequence). The CDR3 consists of 14 residues. The V end lost 1 base, the J end lost 1 base, and 7 bases lay between the germline ends. In nucleotides, the CDR3 is TGTGCCAGCAGCTTAGCTCGGGGCCAAGAGACCCAGTACTTC. This encodes CASSLARGQETQYF.

The count of this clone is one. The chain is built from TRBV5-1 and TRBJ2-7, with D uncertain. This CDR3 is built from 14 residues. Deletions cut 1 base from V and 2 bases from J, with 10 bases between. Per the germline V gene, CDR1 is SGHRS and CDR2 is YFSETQ. The CDR3 here is CASSLFGVTYEQYF. The DNA of the CDR3 is TGCGCCAGCAGCTTGTTTGGGGTGACCTACGAGCAGTACTTC. The full variable domain, rest sourced from reference TRBV5-1 and TRBJ2-7, is KAGVTQTPRYLIKTRGQQVTLSCSPISGHRSVSWYQQTPGQGLQFLFEYFSETQRNKGNFPGRFSGRQFSNSRSEMNVSTLELGDSALYLCASSLFGVTYEQYFGPGTRLTVT.

The chain carries TRBV28 and TRBJ1-2, with D perhaps TRBD1 (5 bases). Trimming removed 3 bases from V and 4 bases from J, with 9 bases in between. The CDR3 extends over 13 amino acids. In germline, CDR1 is MDHEN, CDR2 SYDVKM. CDR3 residues: CASSFSGSYGYTF. DNA of the CDR3: TGTGCCAGCAGTTTCTCAGGGTCCTATGGCTACACCTTC.

The chain joins TRBV9 to TRBJ2-1; D remains unclear. The V gene's germline CDR1 is SGDLS and CDR2 YYNGEE. This CDR3 has 11 residues. Trimming removed 4 bases at V and 9 bases at J, with 8 bases between. The CDR3 DNA sequence: TGTGCCAGCAGCCTAGGGCTTGAGCAGTTCTTC. This codes for CASSLGLEQFF.

V gene TRBV11-1 combines with J gene TRBJ1-1; D ambiguous. Germline CDR1 SGHAT, CDR2 FQDESV (reference sequence). V lost 1 base to trimming and J lost 0 bases, with 9 bases between them. The CDR3 runs to 15 residues. CDR3 sequence: CASSLEQPMNTEAFF. The CDR3 DNA is TGTGCCAGCAGCTTAGAGCAGCCAATGAACACTGAAGCTTTCTTT.

This rearrangement joins TRBV15 to TRBJ1-1; the D is unclear. This CDR3 is built from 14 residues. Germline V gives CDR1 LNHNV, CDR2 YYDKDF (reference sequence). Trimming took 7 bases from V and 0 from J, leaving 12 bases between them. CDR3 in amino acids: CATTTTVMNTEAFF. DNA for the CDR3: TGTGCCACCACCACCACGGTTATGAACACTGAAGCTTTCTTT. Together with reference TRBV15 and TRBJ1-1, the CDR3 gives the full variable domain: DAMVIQNPRYQVTQFGKPVTLSCSQTLNHNVMYWYQQKSSQAPKLLFHYYDKDFNNEADTPDNFQSRRPNTSFCFLDIRSPGLGDTAMYLCATTTTVMNTEAFFGQGTRLTVV.

This chain uses TRBV5-6 with TRBJ1-1; D is unresolved. CDR3 length: 11 residues. Germline CDR1 and CDR2: SGHDT and YYEEEE. The V and J ends lost 0 bases and 7 bases respectively, with 4 bases between them. CDR3 in amino acids: CASSLVGEAFF. Written as DNA, the CDR3 is TGTGCCAGCAGCTTGGTCGGTGAAGCTTTCTTT.

The V and J genes are TRBV5-4 and TRBJ2-7; 12 positions agree with TRBD1. With V trimmed by 3 bases and J by 4 bases, 5 bases remained unmatched. This CDR3 is built from 15 residues. Germline V gene sequence: CDR1 SGHNT, CDR2 YYREEE (reference sequence). The CDR3 reads CASSSGTGGSYEQYF. The CDR3 bases are TGTGCCAGCAGCTCCGGGACAGGGGGCTCGTACGAGCAGTACTTC.

The chain links TRBV23-1 to TRBJ2-7, with D unresolved. TRBV23-1 is an ORF, and what it does is uncertain. CDR3 length: 14 residues. Trimming took off 10 bases at V and 0 bases at J, with 16 bases between the two ends. The CDR3 protein is CATTNDLPSYEQYF. CDR3 nucleotide sequence: TGCGCCACCACAAACGACTTGCCCTCCTACGAGCAGTACTTC.

The chain carries TRBV5-1 and TRBJ2-5, with D uncertain. Trimming pared 4 bases from V and 7 bases from J, leaving 11 bases between. This CDR3 is built from 12 residues. Germline V gene sequence: CDR1 SGHRS, CDR2 YFSETQ. The CDR3 region is CASSLNWGTQYF. CDR3 DNA sequence: TGCGCCAGCAGCCTCAATTGGGGGACCCAGTACTTC.

The chain employs TRBV19 and TRBJ2-5; no clear D gene. The length of the CDR3 is 14 residues. V gave up 5 bases and J gave up 3 bases, with 13 bases separating them. In germline, CDR1 is LNHDA, CDR2 SQIVND (reference sequence). CDR3 in DNA: TGTGCCAGTAGTCGTGTGGACCGAAAAGAGACCCAGTACTTC. Translated, it gives CASSRVDRKETQYF.

The chain links TRBV28 to TRBJ1-1, with D perhaps TRBD1 (5 bases). The CDR3 runs to 14 residues. With 8 bases removed from V and 2 bases from J, the gap between germline ends came to 15 bases. Germline CDR1 and CDR2: MDHEN and SYDVKM. The CDR3 coding sequence is TGTGCCAGCTATCGACAGAGGGCCAACACTGAAGCTTTCTTT. Translated, it gives CASYRQRANTEAFF.

The chain links TRBV21-1 to TRBJ1-5. TRBV21-1 is an annotated pseudogene. The CDR3 is 16 residues long. CDR3 sequence: CASSKACAAVPQPQHF. CDR3 coding DNA: TGTGCCAGCAGCAAAGCGTGTGCGGCAGTACCTCAGCCCCAGCATTTT.

V is TRBV21-1 and J is TRBJ2-1; the table's D call TRBD2 went unverified against the DNA. TRBV21-1 is listed as a pseudogene. This CDR3 region has 17 residues. In nucleotides, the CDR3 is TGTGCCAGCAGCACGAAGGGAGAGACCCTAGAAAAAACTGAGCAGTTCTTC. Protein sequence: CASSTKGETLEKTEQFF.

Here the CDR3 reads CASSFRGLYEQYF. CDR3 bases: TGTGCCAGCAGCTTCCGGGGGTTGTACGAGCAGTACTTC. The J gene is TRBJ2-7, the V gene TRBV5-6; the D gene is possibly TRBD2 (6 bases). Trimming left V 2 bases short and J 4 bases short, with 10 bases between. The CDR3 length is 13 residues. Germline values: CDR1 SGHDT, CDR2 YYEEEE.

The rearrangement links TRBV5-6 to TRBJ1-1, with 7 nucleotides matching TRBD1. CDR1 is SGHDT, CDR2 YYEEEE, per germline. Unmatched junction bases numbered 7, after V lost 4 bases and J lost 7 bases. The CDR3 covers 13 residues. CDR3 sequence reads: CASSNTGVGEAFF. In DNA, the CDR3 is TGTGCCAGCAGCAACACAGGGGTGGGTGAAGCTTTCTTT. The full variable domain, in which reference TRBV5-6 and TRBJ1-1 provide the parts outside the CDR3, is DAGVTQSPTHLIKTRGQQVTLRCSPKSGHDTVSWYQQALGQGPQFIFQYYEEEERQRGNFPDRFSGHQFPNYSSELNVNALLLGDSALYLCASSNTGVGEAFFGQGTRLTVV.

The chain links TRBV28 to TRBJ1-1, with a tentative D call TRBD1 (5 bases). Germline V gene sequence: CDR1 MDHEN, CDR2 SYDVKM. The CDR3 loop spans 16 amino acids. Trimming took 2 bases from V and 0 from J, leaving 13 bases between them. CDR3 bases: TGTGCCAGCAGTTTACTCCGAGGGACGATGAACACTGAAGCTTTCTTT. Encoded protein: CASSLLRGTMNTEAFF. The entire variable domain, with the rest obtained from reference TRBV28 and TRBJ1-1, is as follows: DVKVTQSSRYLVKRTGEKVFLECVQDMDHENMFWYRQDPGLGLRLIYFSYDVKMKEKGDIPEGYSVSREKKERFSLILESASTNQTSMYLCASSLLRGTMNTEAFFGQGTRLTVV.

This chain links TRBV13 with TRBJ2-6, with 8 bases aligning to TRBD1. V lost 5 bases to trimming and J lost 4 bases; unmatched junction nucleotides: 7. Germline values: CDR1 PRHDT, CDR2 FYEKMQ (reference sequence). The CDR3 loop spans 16 amino acids. This chain's CDR3 is CASSPYGQGGANVLTF. The CDR3 DNA is TGTGCCAGCAGCCCATACGGACAGGGAGGGGCCAACGTCCTGACTTTC.

This clone showed up just once. The chain links TRBV5-1 to TRBJ1-2, with D perhaps TRBD1 (6 bases). The CDR3 runs 13 residues. The V gene's germline CDR1 is SGHRS and CDR2 YFSETQ. V was cut by 4 bases and J by 3 bases, with 10 bases left in between. The CDR3 DNA reads as TGCGCCAGCAGCCCGGACAGTGACTATGGCTACACCTTC. It specifies CASSPDSDYGYTF.